This TCR beta chain is from a study of CD8+ T cells in alopecia areata. As concerns this clone: The antigen is unknown.

Study-wide points: Sharing of TCR sequences between patients (possibly for HLA-related reasons) was less clear than in mice. Among the top 100, expanded CD8+ clones, as well as scalp clonality, were significantly decreased by tofacitinib.

cDNA serving as the sequencing template came from extracted, reverse transcribed RNA. The table came from immunoSEQ multiplex PCR; TCRdb's copy has only in-frame clones and leaves some out. Seen here are 200,000 to 250,000 clones, more than 45% observed once, and the top ten hold roughly 1.5%. Sample treatment: oral pan-JAK inhibitor, 5-10 mg twice daily. Specimens obtained from alopecia areata patients comprised lesional scalp punch biopsies and peripheral blood. The receptor was isolated from a human donor with alopecia areata. This specimen was CD4+ T cells sorted from blood, taken at week 4, from a patient treated with tofacitinib.

CDR3 residues: CSVALQLAGVYNEQFF. The CDR3 DNA reads TGCAGCGTAGCGCTTCAACTAGCGGGGGTTTACAATGAGCAGTTCTTC. This chain uses TRBV29-1 with TRBJ2-1, with 11 bases matching TRBD2. The CDR3 is 16 amino acids. CDR1 SQVTM and CDR2 ANQGSEA come from the germline V gene. With 6 bases clipped from V and 4 bases from J, the junction kept 11 bases outside the gene matches.